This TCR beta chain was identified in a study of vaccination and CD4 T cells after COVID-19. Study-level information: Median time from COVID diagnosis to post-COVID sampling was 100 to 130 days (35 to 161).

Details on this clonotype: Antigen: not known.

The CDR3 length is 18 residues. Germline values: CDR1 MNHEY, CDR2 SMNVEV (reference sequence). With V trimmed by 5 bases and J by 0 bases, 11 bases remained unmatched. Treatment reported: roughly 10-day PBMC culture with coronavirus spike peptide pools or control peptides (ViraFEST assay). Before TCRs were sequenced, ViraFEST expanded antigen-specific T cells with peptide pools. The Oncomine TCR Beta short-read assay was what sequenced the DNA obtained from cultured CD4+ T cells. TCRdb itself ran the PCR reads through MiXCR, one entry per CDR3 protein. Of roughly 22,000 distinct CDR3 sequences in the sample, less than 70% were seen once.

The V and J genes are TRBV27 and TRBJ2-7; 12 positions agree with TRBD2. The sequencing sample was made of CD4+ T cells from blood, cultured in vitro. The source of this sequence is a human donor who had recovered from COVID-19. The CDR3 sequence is CASSPLLAGGQLSYEQYF. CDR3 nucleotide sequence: TGTGCCAGCAGTCCGTTACTAGCGGGAGGCCAACTCTCCTACGAGCAGTACTTC.